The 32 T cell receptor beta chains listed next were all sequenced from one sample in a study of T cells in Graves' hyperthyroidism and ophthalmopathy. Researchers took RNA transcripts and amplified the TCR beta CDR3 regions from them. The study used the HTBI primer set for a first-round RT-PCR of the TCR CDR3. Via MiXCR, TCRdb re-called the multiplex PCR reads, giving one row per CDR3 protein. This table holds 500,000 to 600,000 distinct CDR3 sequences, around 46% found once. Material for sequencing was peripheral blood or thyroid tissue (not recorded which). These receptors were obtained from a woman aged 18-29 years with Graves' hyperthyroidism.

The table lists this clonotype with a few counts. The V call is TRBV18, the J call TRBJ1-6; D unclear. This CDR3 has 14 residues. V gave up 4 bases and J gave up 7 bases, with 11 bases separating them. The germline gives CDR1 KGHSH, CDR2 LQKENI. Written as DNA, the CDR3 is TGTGCCAGCTCACTGGACGGGAACAATTCACCCCTCCACTTT. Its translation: CASSLDGNNSPLHF.

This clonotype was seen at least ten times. The CDR3 sequence: CSALTGGNYGYTF. Written as DNA, the CDR3 is TGCAGCGCACTCACAGGGGGTAACTATGGCTACACCTTC. The chain carries TRBV29-1 and TRBJ1-2; 8 bases map to TRBD1. CDR3 length: 13 residues. Germline V lookup: CDR1 SQVTM, CDR2 ANQGSEA. V lost 7 bases, J lost 1 base, and 5 bases stayed unmatched.

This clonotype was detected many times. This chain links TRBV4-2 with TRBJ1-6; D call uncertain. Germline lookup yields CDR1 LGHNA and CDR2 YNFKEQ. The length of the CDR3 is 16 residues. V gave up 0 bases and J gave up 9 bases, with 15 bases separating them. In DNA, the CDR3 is TGTGCCAGCAGCCAAGATCAAATGGGAGAGGCTTCACCCCTCCACTTT. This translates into CASSQDQMGEASPLHF.

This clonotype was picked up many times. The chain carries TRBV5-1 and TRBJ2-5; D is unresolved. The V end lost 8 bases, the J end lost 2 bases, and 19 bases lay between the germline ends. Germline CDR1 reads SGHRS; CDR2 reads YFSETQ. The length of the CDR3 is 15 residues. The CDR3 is CASKSRTEVQETQYF. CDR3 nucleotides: TGCGCCAGTAAATCCAGGACGGAAGTACAAGAGACCCAGTACTTC.

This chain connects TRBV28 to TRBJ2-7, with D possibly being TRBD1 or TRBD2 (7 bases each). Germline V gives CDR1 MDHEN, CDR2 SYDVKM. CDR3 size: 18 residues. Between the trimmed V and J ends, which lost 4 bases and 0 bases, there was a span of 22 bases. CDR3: CASSSGGAGSTSSYEQYF. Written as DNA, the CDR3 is TGTGCCAGCAGTTCAGGGGGGGCCGGTAGTACTAGCTCCTACGAGCAGTACTTC.

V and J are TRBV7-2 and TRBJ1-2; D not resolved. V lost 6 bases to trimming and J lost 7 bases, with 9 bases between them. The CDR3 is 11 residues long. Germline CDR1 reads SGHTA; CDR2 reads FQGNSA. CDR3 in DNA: TGTGCCAGCAGTGAACAGCTTGGCTACACCTTC. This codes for CASSEQLGYTF.

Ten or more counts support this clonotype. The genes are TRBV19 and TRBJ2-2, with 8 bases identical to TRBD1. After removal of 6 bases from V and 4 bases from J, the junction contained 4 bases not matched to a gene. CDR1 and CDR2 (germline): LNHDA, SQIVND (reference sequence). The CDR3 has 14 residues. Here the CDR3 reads CASRDRVGTGELFF. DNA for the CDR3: TGTGCCAGTAGGGACAGGGTAGGCACCGGGGAGCTGTTTTTT.

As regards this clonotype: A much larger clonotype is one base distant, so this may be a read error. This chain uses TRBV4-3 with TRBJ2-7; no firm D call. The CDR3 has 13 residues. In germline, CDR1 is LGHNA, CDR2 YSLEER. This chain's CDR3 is CASSQGIVYGQYF. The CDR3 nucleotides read TGCGCCAGCAGCCAAGGGATAGTCTACGGGCAGTACTTC.

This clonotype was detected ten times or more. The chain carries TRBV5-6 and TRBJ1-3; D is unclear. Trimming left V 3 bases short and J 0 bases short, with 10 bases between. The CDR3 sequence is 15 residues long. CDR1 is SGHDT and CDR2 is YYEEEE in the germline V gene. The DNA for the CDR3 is TGTGCCAGCAGCTCCGGACTTCACTCTGGAAACACCATATATTTT. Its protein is CASSSGLHSGNTIYF.

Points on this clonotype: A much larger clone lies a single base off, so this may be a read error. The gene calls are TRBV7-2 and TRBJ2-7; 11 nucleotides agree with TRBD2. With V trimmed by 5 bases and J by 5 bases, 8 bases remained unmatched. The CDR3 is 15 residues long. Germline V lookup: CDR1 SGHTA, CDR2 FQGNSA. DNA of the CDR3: TGTGCCAGCAGCCAAGTACTAGCGGGAGTCCACGAGCAGTACTTC. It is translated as CASSQVLAGVHEQYF.

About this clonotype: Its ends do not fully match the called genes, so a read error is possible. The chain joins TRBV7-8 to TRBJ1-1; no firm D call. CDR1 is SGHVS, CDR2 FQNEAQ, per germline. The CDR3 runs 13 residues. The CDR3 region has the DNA TGCGCCAGCAGCTTAGATGCAGTTACTGAAGCTTTCTTT. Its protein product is CASSLDAVTEAFF.

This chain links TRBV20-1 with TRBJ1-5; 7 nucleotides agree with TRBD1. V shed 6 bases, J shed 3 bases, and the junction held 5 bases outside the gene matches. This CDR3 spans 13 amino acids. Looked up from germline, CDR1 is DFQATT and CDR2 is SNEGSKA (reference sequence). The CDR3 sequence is CSAPDRLNQPQHF. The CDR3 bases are TGCAGTGCCCCGGACAGGCTCAATCAGCCCCAGCATTTT.

CDR3 nucleotide sequence: TGTGCCAGCAGCTTACGGATAGGGTCGACAGATACGCAGTATTTT. Translating gives CASSLRIGSTDTQYF. The chain couples TRBV7-9 to TRBJ2-3; no firm D call. Germline values: CDR1 SEHNR, CDR2 FQNEAQ (reference sequence). This CDR3 region has 15 residues. Trimming removed 2 bases at V and 3 bases at J, with 12 bases between.

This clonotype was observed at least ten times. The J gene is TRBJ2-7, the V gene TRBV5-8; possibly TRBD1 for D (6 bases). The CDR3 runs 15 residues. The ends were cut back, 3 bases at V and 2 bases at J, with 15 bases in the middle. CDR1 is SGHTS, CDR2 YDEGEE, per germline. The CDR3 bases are TGTGCCAGCAGCTCATCAGGGGTTCGGGCCTACGAGCAGTACTTC. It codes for CASSSSGVRAYEQYF. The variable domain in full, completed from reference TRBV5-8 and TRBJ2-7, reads EAGVTQSPTHLIKTRGQQATLRCSPISGHTSVYWYQQALGLGLQFLLWYDEGEERNRGNFPPRFSGRQFPNYSSELNVNALELEDSALYLCASSSSGVRAYEQYFGPGTRLTVT.

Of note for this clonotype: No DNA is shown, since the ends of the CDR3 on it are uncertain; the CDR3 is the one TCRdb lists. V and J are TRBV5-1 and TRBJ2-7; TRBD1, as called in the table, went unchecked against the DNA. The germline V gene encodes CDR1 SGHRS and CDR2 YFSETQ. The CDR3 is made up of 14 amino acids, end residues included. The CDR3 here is CASSFGGGTGELYF.

CDR3 region: CSVVGGTHDYGYTF. The CDR3 region has the DNA TGCAGCGTTGTAGGAGGGACTCACGATTATGGCTACACCTTC. The chain is built from TRBV29-1 and TRBJ1-2; D perhaps matches TRBD1 (5 bases). V was clipped by 4 bases and J by 5 bases, with 17 bases between them. The CDR3 runs to 14 residues. Germline V gene sequence: CDR1 SQVTM, CDR2 ANQGSEA.

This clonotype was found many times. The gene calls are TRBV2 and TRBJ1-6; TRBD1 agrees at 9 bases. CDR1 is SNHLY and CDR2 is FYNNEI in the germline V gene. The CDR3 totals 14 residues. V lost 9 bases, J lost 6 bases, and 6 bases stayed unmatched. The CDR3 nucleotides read TGTGCCAGGGGAGGACAGGGGTCTAATTCACCCCTCCACTTT. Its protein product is CARGGQGSNSPLHF.

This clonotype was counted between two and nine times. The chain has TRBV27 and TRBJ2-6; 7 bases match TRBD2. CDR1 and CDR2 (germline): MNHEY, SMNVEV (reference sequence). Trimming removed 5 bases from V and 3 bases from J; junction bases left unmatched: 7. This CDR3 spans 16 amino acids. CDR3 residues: CASSPWEGSGANVLTF. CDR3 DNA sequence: TGTGCCAGCAGTCCCTGGGAGGGTAGTGGGGCCAACGTCCTGACTTTC.

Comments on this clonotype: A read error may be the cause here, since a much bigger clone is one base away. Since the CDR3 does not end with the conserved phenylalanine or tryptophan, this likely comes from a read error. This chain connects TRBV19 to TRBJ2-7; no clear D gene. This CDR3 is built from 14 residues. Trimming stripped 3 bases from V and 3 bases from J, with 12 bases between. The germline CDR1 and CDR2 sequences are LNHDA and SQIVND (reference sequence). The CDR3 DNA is TGTGCCAGTAGTATTGAGGTCTTTTTCTACGAGCAGTACCTC. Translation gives CASSIEVFFYEQYL.

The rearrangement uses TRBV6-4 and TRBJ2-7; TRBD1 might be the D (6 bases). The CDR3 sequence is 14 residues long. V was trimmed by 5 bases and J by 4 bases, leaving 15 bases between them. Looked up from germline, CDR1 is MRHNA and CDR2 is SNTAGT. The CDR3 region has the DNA TGTGCCAGCAGTTACAGGGCAGGGGCTTACGAGCAGTACTTC. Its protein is CASSYRAGAYEQYF.

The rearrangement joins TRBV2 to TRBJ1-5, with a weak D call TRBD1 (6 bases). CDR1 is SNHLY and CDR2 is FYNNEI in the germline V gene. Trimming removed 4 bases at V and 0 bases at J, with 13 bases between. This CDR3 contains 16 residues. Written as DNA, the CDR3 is TGTGCCAGCAGTGCTAGCCAGGGACATAGCAATCAGCCCCAGCATTTT. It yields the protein CASSASQGHSNQPQHF.

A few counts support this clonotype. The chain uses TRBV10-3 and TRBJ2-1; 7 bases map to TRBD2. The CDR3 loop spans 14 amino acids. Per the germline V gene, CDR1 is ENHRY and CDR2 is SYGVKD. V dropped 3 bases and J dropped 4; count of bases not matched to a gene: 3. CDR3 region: CAISEREAYNEQFF. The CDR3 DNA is TGTGCCATCAGTGAACGGGAGGCGTACAATGAGCAGTTCTTC.

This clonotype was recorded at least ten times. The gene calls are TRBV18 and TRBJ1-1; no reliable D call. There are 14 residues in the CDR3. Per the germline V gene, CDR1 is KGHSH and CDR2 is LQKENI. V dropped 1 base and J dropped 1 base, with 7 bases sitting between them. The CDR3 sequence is CASSPLHSNTEAFF. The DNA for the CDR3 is TGTGCCAGCTCACCACTTCATTCGAACACTGAAGCTTTCTTT.

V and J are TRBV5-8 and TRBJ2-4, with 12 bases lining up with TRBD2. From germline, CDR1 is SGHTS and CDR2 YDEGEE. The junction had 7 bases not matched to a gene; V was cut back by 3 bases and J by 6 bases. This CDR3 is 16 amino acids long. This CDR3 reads CASSSGPGLAGNIQYF. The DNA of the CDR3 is TGTGCCAGCAGCTCTGGGCCGGGACTAGCGGGAAACATTCAGTACTTC.

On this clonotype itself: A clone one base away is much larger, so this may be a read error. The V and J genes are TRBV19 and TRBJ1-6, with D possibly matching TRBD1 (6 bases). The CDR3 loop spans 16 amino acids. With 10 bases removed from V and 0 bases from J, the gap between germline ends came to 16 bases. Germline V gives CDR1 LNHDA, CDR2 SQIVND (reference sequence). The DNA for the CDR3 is TGTGCCACCGCGACAGGTCCGCGCTCCTATAATTCACCCCTCCACTTT. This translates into CATATGPRSYNSPLHF. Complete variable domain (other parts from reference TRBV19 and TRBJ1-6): DGGITQSPKYLFRKEGQNVTLSCEQNLNHDAMYWYRQDPGQGLRLIYYSQIVNDFQKGDIAEGYSVSREKKESFPLTVTSAQKNPTAFYLCATATGPRSYNSPLHFGNGTRLTVT.

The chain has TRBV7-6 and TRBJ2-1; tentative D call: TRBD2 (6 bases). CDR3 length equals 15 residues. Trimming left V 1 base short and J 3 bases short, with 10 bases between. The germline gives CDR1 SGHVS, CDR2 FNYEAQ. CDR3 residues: CASSLDGGNYNEQFF. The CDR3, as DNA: TGTGCCAGCAGCTTAGATGGGGGGAACTACAATGAGCAGTTCTTC.

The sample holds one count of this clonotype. CDR3 in amino acids: CASSWTSGYTDTGVPNGYTF. CDR3 nucleotide sequence: TGTGCCAGCAGCTGGACTAGCGGCTACACAGATACGGGTGTCCCGAATGGCTACACCTTC. The rearrangement joins TRBV7-2 to TRBJ1-2; D call uncertain. The germline gives CDR1 SGHTA, CDR2 FQGNSA. The CDR3 runs 20 residues. Trimming left V 4 bases short and J 6 bases short, with 33 bases between.

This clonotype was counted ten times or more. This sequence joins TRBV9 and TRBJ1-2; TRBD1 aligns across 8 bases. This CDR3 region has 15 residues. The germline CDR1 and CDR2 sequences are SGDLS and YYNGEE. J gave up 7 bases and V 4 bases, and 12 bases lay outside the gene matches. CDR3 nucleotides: TGTGCCAGCAGCCCAGATCCCTTGCAGGGGGCTGGCTACACCTTC. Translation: CASSPDPLQGAGYTF.

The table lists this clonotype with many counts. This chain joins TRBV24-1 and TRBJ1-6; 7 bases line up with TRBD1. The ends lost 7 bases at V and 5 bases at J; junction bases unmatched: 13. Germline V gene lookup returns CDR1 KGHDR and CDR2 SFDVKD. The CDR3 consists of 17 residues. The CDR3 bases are TGTGCCACCAGGAGCCCTAAGGGACAGAGACATAATTCACCCCTCCACTTT. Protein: CATRSPKGQRHNSPLHF.

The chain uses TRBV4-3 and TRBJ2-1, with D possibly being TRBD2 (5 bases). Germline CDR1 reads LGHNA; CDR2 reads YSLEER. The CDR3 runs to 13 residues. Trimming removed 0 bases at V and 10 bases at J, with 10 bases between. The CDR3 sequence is CASSQDLGREQFF. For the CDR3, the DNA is TGCGCCAGCAGCCAAGATCTGGGGAGAGAGCAGTTCTTC.

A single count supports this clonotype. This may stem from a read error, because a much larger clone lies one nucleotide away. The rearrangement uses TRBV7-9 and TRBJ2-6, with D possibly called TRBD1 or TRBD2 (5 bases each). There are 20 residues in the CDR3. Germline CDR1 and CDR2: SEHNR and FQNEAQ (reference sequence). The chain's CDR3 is CASSWKDSLAYDSGASVLTF. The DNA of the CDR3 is TGTGCCAGCAGCTGGAAGGACTCTCTAGCTTATGACTCTGGGGCCAGCGTCCTGACTTTC. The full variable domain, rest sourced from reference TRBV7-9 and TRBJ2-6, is DTGVSQNPRHKITKRGQNVTFRCDPISEHNRLYWYRQTLGQGPEFLTYFQNEAQLEKSRLLSDRFSAERPKGSFSTLEIQRTEQGDSAMYLCASSWKDSLAYDSGASVLTFGAGSRLTVL.

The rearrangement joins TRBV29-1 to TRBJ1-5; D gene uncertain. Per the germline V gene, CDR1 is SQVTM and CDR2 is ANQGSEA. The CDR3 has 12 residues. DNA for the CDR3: TGCAGTTACGATGACACTGATCAGCCCCAGCATTTT. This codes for CSYDDTDQPQHF.